The subject of this entry is one T cell receptor beta chain. Antigen unknown. This sample was included in a study of T cells after yellow fever vaccination. Study-wide results and limits: Researchers noted that a small share of clonotypes showed up in both CD4 and CD8 compartments. By day 5 rather than day 15, the secondary response had peaked, though it was weaker. In FACS-sorted repertoires, abundant clonotypes from the bulk population could appear as contaminants.

The CDR3 covers 12 residues. Germline CDR1 is MGHDK and CDR2 is SYGVNS. V lost 7 bases and J 8 bases, leaving 11 bases between the germline ends. 5'RACE template switching added a universal primer site and UMIs to TCR cDNA. MiXCR, run by TCRdb on the 5' RACE reads, gives a single entry per CDR3 protein. The sample carries about 320,000 distinct CDR3 sequences, about 6.9% recorded once. The chain uses TRBV25-1 and TRBJ1-4; no clear D gene. Source: PBMCs, taken roughly 46 days after the first yellow fever vaccination. The clonotype originates from a young man who received the YFV17D yellow fever vaccine. The CDR3 DNA sequence: TGTGCCAGCACGGGGAACCGAGAAAAACTGTTTTTT. Protein: CASTGNREKLFF.